Sequencing of this T cell receptor (beta chain) was carried out in a study of cytomegalovirus exposure and HLA in healthy donors. Trimming shortened V by 6 bases and J by 4 bases, and 12 bases separated the two germline ends. CDR3 length: 14 amino acids. The germline gives CDR1 ENHRY, CDR2 SYGVKD. This PCR relied on a set of 60 Vbeta primers and 13 Jbeta primers. Profiled with immunoSEQ multiplex PCR; TCRdb holds only in-frame clones, not every one. The table lists approximately 150,000 clones, around 80% of them singletons, with 2.5% to 3.5% in the top ten. This TCR was recovered from a woman aged 25 to 39 in good health and CMV-seronegative. The J gene is TRBJ1-4, the V gene TRBV10-3, with D unclear. The sample consisted of PBMCs. CDR3 sequence (DNA): TGTGCCATCAGAGAAGACGGACTTAATGAAAAACTGTTTTTT. Amino acid sequence: CAIREDGLNEKLFF.